This TCR beta chain was obtained from a study of blood T cell repertoires in COVID-19. As for the study in general: Sites across the United States, Italy and Spain contributed samples from acute and convalescent COVID-19. T cells, B-cell-depleted T cells, or PBMCs provided the cDNA or gDNA that served as material.

CDR1 is SEHNR, CDR2 FQNEAQ, per germline (reference sequence). The CDR3 covers 15 residues. V was cut by 5 bases and J by 0 bases, with 11 bases left in between. Under the authors' procedure: Amplification with reference gene primers provided the estimates of nucleated cell counts. Method: immunoSEQ multiplex PCR; TCRdb's copy keeps in-frame clones and lacks some. V, J and clone size are those of that table, while D and trimming were read from the DNA. The sample consists of about 72,000 clones, roughly 85% of them appearing once. V gene TRBV7-9 combines with J gene TRBJ2-1; D unclear. This TCR was sampled from a man younger than 40 with acute or convalescent COVID-19. The sequenced sample was peripheral blood. CDR3 in DNA: TGTGCCAGCAGCCTCCCGGTTGGCTCCTACAATGAGCAGTTCTTC. Translation: CASSLPVGSYNEQFF.